The TCR beta chain under discussion was sequenced for a study of CD8 T cells in Susac syndrome. Age- and sex-matched healthy donors served as the control group. The CDR3 is 16 amino acids. Trimming cost V 0 bases and J 1 base; bases outside gene matches: 4. Germline CDR1 and CDR2: SGDLS and YYNGEE. RNA in amounts of roughly 0.5 to 1 ug was reverse transcribed with random hexamers. TCRdb passed the immunoSEQ multiplex PCR reads through MiXCR, listing each CDR3 protein once. The repertoire consists of 75,000 to 100,000 distinct CDR3 sequences, with 94% occurring once and the leading ten covering roughly 0.27%.

The chain has TRBV9 and TRBJ2-5; TRBD1 agrees at 9 bases. The clonotype was recovered from a human donor in good health. The specimen was CD8+ T cells from PBMCs. The DNA for the CDR3 is TGTGCCAGCAGCGTAGCGGGGGGACAGGGCCAAGAGACCCAGTACTTC. This sequence encodes CASSVAGGQGQETQYF. Full variable domain (outside the CDR3, taken from reference TRBV9 and TRBJ2-5): DSGVTQTPKHLITATGQRVTLRCSPRSGDLSVYWYQQSLDQGLQFLIQYYNGEERAKGNILERFSAQQFPDLHSELNLSSLELGDSALYFCASSVAGGQGQETQYFGPGTRLLVL.